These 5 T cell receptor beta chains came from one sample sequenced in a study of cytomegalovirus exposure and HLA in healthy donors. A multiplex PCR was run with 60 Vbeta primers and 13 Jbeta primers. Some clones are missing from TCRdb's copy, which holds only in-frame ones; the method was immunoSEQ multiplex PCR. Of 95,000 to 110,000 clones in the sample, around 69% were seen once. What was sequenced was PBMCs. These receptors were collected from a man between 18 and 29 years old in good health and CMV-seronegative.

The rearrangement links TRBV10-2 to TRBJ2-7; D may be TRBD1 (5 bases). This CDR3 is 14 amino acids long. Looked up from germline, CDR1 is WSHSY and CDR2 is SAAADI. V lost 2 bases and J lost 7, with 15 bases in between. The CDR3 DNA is TGCGCCAGCAGTGAGGGGGCAGCAACTACGGAGCAGTACTTC. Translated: CASSEGAATTEQYF.

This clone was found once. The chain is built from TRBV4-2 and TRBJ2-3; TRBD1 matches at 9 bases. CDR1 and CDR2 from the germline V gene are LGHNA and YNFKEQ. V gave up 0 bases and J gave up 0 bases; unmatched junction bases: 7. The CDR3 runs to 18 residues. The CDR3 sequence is CASSQELGGTGSTDTQYF. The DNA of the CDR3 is TGTGCCAGCAGCCAAGAATTGGGAGGGACAGGGAGCACAGATACGCAGTATTTT.

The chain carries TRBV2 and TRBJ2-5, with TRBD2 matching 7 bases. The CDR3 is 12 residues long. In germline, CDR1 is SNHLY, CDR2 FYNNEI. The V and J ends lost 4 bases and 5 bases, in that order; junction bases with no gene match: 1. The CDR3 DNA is TGTGCCAGCAGTGCCGGGAGGGAGACCCAGTACTTC. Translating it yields CASSAGRETQYF.

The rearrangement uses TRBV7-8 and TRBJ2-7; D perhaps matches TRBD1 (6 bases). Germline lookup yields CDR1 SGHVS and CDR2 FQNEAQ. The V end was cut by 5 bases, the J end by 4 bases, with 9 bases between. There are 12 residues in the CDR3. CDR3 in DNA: TGTGCCAGCAGCCGAGGGGGATACGAGCAGTACTTC. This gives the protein CASSRGGYEQYF. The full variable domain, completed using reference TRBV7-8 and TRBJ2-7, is GAGVSQSPRYKVAKRGQDVALRCDPISGHVSLFWYQQALGQGPEFLTYFQNEAQLDKSGLPSDRFFAERPEGSVSTLKIQRTQQEDSAVYLCASSRGGYEQYFGPGTRLTVT.

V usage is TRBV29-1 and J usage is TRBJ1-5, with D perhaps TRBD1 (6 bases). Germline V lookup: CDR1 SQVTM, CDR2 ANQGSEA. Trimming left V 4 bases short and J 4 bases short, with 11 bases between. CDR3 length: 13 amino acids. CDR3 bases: TGCAGCGTTGCCCCTGGACAGAATCAGCCCCAGCATTTT. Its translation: CSVAPGQNQPQHF.